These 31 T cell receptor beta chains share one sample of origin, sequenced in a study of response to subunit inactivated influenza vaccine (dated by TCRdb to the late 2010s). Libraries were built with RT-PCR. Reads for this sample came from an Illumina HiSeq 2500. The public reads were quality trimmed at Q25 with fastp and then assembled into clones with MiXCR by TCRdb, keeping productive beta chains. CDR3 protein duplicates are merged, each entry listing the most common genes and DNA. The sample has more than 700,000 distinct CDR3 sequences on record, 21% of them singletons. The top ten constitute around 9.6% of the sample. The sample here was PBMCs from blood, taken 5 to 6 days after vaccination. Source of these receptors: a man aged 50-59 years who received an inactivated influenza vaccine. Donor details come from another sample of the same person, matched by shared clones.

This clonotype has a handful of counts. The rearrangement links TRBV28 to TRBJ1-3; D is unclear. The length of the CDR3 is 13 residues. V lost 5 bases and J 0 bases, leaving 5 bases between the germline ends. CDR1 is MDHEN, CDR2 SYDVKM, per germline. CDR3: CASSESSGNTIYF. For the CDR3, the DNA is TGTGCCAGCAGTGAGAGCTCTGGAAACACCATATATTTT.

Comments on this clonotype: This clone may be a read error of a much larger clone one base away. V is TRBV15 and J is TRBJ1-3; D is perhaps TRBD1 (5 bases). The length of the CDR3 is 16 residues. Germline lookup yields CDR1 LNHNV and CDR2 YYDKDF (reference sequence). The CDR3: CATSGEGLDSGNTIYF. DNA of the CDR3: TGTGCCACCAGCGGAGAGGGACTGGACTCTGGAAACACCATATATTTT.

The CDR3 sequence: CAHADSSYEQYF. CDR3 sequence (DNA): TGTGCCCACGCGGACAGCTCCTACGAGCAGTACTTC. The chain has TRBV6-2 or TRBV6-3 and TRBJ2-7; D perhaps matches TRBD1 (6 bases). Germline CDR1 reads MNHEY; CDR2 reads SVGEGT. V was shortened by 11 bases and J by 0 bases, with 11 bases between the two germline ends. The CDR3 length is 12 residues.

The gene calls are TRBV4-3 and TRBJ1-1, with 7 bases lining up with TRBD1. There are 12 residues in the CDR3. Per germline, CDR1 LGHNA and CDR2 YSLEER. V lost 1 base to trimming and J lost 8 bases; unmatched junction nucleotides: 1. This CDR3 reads CASSQGGQEAFF. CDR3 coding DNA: TGCGCCAGCAGCCAAGGGGGACAGGAAGCTTTCTTT.

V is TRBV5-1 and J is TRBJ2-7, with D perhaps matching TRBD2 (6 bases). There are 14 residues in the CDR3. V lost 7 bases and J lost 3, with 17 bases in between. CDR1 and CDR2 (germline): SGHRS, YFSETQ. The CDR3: CASRSGGGIYEQYF. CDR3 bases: TGCGCCAGCCGAAGCGGCGGCGGGATCTACGAGCAGTACTTC.

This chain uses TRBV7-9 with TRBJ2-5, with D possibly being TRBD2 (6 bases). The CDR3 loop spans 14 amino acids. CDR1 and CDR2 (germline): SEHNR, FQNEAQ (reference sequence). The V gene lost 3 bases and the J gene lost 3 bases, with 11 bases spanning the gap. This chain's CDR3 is CASSLRDREETQYF. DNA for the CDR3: TGTGCCAGCAGCTTGCGGGACCGGGAAGAGACCCAGTACTTC.

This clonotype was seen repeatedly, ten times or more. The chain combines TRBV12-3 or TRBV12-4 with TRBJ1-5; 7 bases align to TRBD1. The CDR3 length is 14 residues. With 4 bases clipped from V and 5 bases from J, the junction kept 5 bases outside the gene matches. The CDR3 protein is CASSSGGHDQPQHF. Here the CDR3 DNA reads TGTGCCAGCAGTTCAGGGGGTCACGATCAGCCCCAGCATTTT.

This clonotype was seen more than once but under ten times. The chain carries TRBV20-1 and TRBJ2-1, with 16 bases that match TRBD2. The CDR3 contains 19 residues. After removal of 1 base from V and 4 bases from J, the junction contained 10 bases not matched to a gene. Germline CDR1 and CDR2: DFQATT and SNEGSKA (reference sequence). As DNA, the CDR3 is TGCAGTGCTAGAGTCGATCCGGGACTAGCGGGAGGGGGTTACAATGAGCAGTTCTTC. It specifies CSARVDPGLAGGGYNEQFF.

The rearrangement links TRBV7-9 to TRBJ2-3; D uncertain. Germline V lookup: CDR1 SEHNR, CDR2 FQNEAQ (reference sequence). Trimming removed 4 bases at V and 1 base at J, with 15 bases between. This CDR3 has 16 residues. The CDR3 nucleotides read TGTGCCAGCAGCTCAAGAGCAATACTGGGCACAGATACGCAGTATTTT. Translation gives CASSSRAILGTDTQYF.

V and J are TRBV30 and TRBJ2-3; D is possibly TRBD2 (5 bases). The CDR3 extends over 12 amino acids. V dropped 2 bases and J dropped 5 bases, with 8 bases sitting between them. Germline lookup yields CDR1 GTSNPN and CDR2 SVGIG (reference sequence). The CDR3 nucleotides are TGTGCCTGGAGTCCGGGAAAAGATACGCAGTATTTT. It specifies CAWSPGKDTQYF.

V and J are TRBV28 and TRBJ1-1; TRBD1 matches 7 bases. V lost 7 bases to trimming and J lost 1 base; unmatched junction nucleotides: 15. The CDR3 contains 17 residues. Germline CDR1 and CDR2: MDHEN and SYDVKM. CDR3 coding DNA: TGTGCCAGCACCGGAGACAGGGAGGGTTGGGAGAACACTGAAGCTTTCTTT. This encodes CASTGDREGWENTEAFF.

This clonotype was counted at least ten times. The CDR3 here is CASSQGTGRSYEQYF. DNA for the CDR3: TGTGCCAGCAGCCAAGGAACAGGGAGATCCTACGAGCAGTACTTC. The rearrangement uses TRBV4-2 and TRBJ2-7, with D tentatively TRBD1 (6 bases). Germline V gene data show CDR1 as LGHNA and CDR2 as YNFKEQ. This CDR3 contains 15 residues. V was trimmed by 1 base and J by 1 base, leaving 11 bases between them.

Written as DNA, the CDR3 is TGTGCCAGCATTCCTAGGGAAATCGCTCCCTACAATGAGCAGTTCTTC. Its protein is CASIPREIAPYNEQFF. The V call is TRBV6-4, the J call TRBJ2-1; D remains unclear. V was cut by 7 bases and J by 2 bases, with 18 bases left in between. CDR1 is MRHNA, CDR2 SNTAGT, per germline. There are 16 residues in the CDR3.

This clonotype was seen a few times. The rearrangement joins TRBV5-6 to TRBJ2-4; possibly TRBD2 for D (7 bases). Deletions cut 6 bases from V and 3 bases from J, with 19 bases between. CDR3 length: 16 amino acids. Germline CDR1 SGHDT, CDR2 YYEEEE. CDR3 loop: CASTLGGAGYKNIQYF. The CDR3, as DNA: TGTGCCAGCACCCTGGGGGGGGCTGGATACAAAAACATTCAGTACTTC.

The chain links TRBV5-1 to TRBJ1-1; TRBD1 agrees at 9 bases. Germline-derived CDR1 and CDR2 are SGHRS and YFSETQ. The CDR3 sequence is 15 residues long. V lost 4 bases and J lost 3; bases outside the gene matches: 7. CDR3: CASSDGTGMDTEAFF. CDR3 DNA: TGCGCCAGCAGCGACGGGACAGGGATGGACACTGAAGCTTTCTTT.

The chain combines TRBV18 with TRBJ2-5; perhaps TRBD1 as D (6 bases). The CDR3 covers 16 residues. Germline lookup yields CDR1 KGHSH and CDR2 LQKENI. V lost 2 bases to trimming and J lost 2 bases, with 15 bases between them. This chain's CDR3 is CASSPGPGTRQETQYF. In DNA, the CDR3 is TGTGCCAGCTCACCAGGTCCCGGGACACGTCAAGAGACCCAGTACTTC.

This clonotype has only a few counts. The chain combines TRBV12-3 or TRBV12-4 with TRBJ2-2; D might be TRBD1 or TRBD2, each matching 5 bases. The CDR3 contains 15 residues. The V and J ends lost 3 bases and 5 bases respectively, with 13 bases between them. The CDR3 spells CASSFHRDLTGELFF. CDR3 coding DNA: TGTGCCAGCAGTTTCCACCGGGACCTAACCGGGGAGCTGTTTTTT.

The CDR3 protein is CASSAVGPAKNIQYF. The CDR3 DNA follows: TGTGCCTCGTCAGCTGTAGGACCAGCCAAAAACATTCAGTACTTC. The chain is built from TRBV12-3 or TRBV12-4 and TRBJ2-4; D call uncertain. The CDR3 has 15 residues. V lost 11 bases, J lost 0 bases, and 17 bases lay in between.

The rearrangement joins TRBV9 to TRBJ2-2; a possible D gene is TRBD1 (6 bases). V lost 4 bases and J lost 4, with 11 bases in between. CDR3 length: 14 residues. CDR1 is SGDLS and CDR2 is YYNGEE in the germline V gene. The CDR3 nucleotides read TGTGCCAGCAGCTTGGACAGCGGCACCGGGGAGCTGTTTTTT. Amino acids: CASSLDSGTGELFF.

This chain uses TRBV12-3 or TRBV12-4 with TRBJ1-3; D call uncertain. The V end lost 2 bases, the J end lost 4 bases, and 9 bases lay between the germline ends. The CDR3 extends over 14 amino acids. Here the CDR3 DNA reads TGTGCCAGCAGTTTACGGGTCCGCGGAAACACCATATATTTT. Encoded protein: CASSLRVRGNTIYF.

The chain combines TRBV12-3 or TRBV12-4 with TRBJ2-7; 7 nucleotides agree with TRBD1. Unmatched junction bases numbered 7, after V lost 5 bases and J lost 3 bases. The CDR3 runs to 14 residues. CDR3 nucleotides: TGTGCCAGCAGTCTCACAGGGGATTTCTACGAGCAGTACTTC. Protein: CASSLTGDFYEQYF.

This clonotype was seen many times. CDR3 sequence (DNA): TGTGCCAGCAGCTTAGCCCGCGCCACCGGGGAGCTGTTTTTT. Amino acids: CASSLARATGELFF. The rearrangement links TRBV7-2 to TRBJ2-2, with D hard to call. CDR3 length: 14 amino acids. Trimming stripped 0 bases from V and 4 bases from J, with 6 bases between. The germline V gene has CDR1 SGHTA and CDR2 FQGNSA.

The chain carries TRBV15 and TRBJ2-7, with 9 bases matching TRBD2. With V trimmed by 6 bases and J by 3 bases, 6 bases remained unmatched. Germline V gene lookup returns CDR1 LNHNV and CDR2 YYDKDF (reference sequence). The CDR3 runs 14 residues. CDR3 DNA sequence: TGTGCCACCAGGCCGGCGGGGGGGTACTACGAGCAGTACTTC. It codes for CATRPAGGYYEQYF.

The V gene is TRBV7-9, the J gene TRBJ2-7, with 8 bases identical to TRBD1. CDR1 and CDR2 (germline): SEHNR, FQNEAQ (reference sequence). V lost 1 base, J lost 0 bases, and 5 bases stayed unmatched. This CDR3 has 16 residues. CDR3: CASSLVWTGSSYEQYF. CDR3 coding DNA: TGTGCCAGCAGCTTAGTTTGGACAGGGAGCTCCTACGAGCAGTACTTC. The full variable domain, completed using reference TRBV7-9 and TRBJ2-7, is DTGVSQNPRHKITKRGQNVTFRCDPISEHNRLYWYRQTLGQGPEFLTYFQNEAQLEKSRLLSDRFSAERPKGSFSTLEIQRTEQGDSAMYLCASSLVWTGSSYEQYFGPGTRLTVT.

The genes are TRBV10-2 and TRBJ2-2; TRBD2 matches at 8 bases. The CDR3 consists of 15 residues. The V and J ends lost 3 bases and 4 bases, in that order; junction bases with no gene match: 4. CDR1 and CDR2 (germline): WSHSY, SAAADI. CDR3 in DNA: TGCGCCAGCAGTGACCAGCGGGGGCCCACCGGGGAGCTGTTTTTT. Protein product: CASSDQRGPTGELFF.

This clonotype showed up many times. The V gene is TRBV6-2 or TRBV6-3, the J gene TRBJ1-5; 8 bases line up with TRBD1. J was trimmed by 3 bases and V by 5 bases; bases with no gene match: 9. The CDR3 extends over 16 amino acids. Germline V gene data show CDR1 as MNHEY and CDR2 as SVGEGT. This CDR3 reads CASSHGTGGANQPQHF. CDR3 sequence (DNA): TGTGCCAGCAGTCACGGGACAGGTGGTGCCAATCAGCCCCAGCATTTT.

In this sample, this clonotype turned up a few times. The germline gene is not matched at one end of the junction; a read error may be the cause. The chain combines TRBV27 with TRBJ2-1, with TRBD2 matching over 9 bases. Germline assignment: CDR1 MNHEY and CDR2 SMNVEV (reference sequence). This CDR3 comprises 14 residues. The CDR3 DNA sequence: TGTGCCAGCAGTCCGCCTTTAGGGCGGGAGGGGGTTATCTTC. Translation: CASSPPLGREGVIF.

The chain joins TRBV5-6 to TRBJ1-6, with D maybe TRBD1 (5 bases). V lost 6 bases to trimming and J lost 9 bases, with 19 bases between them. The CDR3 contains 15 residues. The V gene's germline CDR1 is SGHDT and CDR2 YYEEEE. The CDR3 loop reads CASNQGLKRLSPLHF. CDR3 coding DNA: TGTGCCAGCAACCAGGGACTCAAGCGGCTTTCACCCCTCCACTTT. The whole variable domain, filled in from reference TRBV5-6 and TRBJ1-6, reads DAGVTQSPTHLIKTRGQQVTLRCSPKSGHDTVSWYQQALGQGPQFIFQYYEEEERQRGNFPDRFSGHQFPNYSSELNVNALLLGDSALYLCASNQGLKRLSPLHFGNGTRLTVT.

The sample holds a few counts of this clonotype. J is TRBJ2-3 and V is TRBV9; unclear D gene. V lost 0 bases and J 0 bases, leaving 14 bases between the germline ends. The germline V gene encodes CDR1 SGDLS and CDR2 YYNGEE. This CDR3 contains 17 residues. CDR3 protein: CASSVGKTLSSTDTQYF. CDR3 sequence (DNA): TGTGCCAGCAGCGTAGGTAAAACCCTCAGTAGCACAGATACGCAGTATTTT.

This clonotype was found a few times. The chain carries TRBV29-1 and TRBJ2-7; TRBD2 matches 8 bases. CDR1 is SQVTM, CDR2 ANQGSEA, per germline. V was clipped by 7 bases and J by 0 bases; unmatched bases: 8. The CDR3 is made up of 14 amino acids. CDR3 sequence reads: CSAITSGSSYEQYF. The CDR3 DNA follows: TGCAGCGCGATAACTAGCGGAAGCTCCTACGAGCAGTACTTC.

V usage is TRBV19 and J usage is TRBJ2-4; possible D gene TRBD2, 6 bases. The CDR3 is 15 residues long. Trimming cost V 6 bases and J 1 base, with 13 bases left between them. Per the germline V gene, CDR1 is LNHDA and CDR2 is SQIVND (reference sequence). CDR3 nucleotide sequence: TGTGCCAGTAGGGACCAAAGCGGGGCCAAAAACATTCAGTACTTC. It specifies CASRDQSGAKNIQYF.